Listed below are T cell receptor beta chains from one sample, sequenced in a study of T cells in localized non-small cell lung cancer. The assay was immunoSEQ multiplex PCR, and TCRdb's table has in-frame clones only and misses some. Of tens of thousands of clones listed, 90% were seen once; the top ten hold 1.1%. Source: peripheral blood, taken before any cancer treatment. Receptor source: a woman aged 35 to 70 with stage I lung adenocarcinoma. Both conserved end residues are part of each CDR3. The D gene is left open where the match is weak. Rows give clone size only sometimes, using once, few, many, or a class for an expanded clone.

j_gene | v_gene | abundance | d_gene | CDR3aa | CDR3nt
TRBJ1-6 | TRBV30 | - | - | CAWGAIRTYNSPLHF | TGTGCCTGGGGGGCCATCCGGACCTATAATTCACCCCTCCACTTT
TRBJ2-3 | TRBV21-1 | - | - | CASTPGGTSGGITDTQYF | TGTGCCAGCACGCCAGGCGGGACTAGCGGGGGGATTACAGATACGCAGTATTTT
TRBJ1-5 | TRBV19 | - | TRBD1 | CASRADRASNQPQHF | TGTGCCAGTAGGGCCGACAGGGCTTCCAATCAGCCCCAGCATTTT
TRBJ2-1 | TRBV4-1 | - | TRBD1 | CASSPLDRNGNEQFF | TGCGCCAGCAGCCCCCTGGACAGGAACGGGAATGAGCAGTTCTTC
TRBJ1-2 | TRBV2 | - | TRBD1 | CASSSGRTGAYGYTF | TGTGCCAGCAGTTCCGGAAGGACAGGAGCTTATGGCTACACCTTC
TRBJ1-1 | TRBV20-1 | - | - | CSARPATEAFF | TGCAGTGCTAGGCCCGCCACTGAAGCTTTCTTT
TRBJ1-2 | TRBV11-3 | - | - | CASSLGPTNYGYTF | TGTGCCAGCAGCTTAGGACCAACTAACTATGGCTACACCTTC
TRBJ2-1 | TRBV6-5 | - | - | CASSYSPANRAAEQFF | TGTGCCAGCAGTTACTCCCCCGCGAACAGGGCGGCTGAGCAGTTCTTC
TRBJ1-2 | TRBV5-4 | few | - | CASSFVGARGYTF | TGTGCCAGCAGCTTCGTTGGGGCGCGTGGCTACACCTTC
TRBJ1-5 | TRBV6-6 | - | - | CASSYDYQPQHF | TGTGCCAGCAGTTACGATTATCAGCCCCAGCATTTT
TRBJ2-7 | TRBV10-3 | - | - | CAISEPPPPYEQYF | TGTGCCATCAGTGAGCCCCCGCCACCCTACGAGCAGTACTTC
TRBJ1-4 | TRBV6-6 | - | - | CASSYPGQPNEKLFF | TGTGCCAGCAGTTACCCGGGACAACCTAATGAAAAACTGTTTTTT
TRBJ1-2 | TRBV25-1 | few | - | CASSESLGSGGYGYTF | TGTGCCAGCAGTGAATCTCTAGGGTCGGGGGGCTATGGCTACACCTTC
TRBJ2-1 | TRBV4-2 | - | - | CASSQAREPRYNEQFF | TGTGCCAGCAGCCAGGCCAGGGAACCGCGTTACAATGAGCAGTTCTTC
TRBJ1-1 | TRBV7-2 | - | - | CASSLRGRNTEAFF | TGTGCCAGCAGCTTAAGGGGAAGAAACACTGAAGCTTTCTTT
TRBJ2-3 | TRBV4-2 | - | TRBD1 | CASSPNKGADTQYF | TGTGCCAGCAGCCCCAACAAGGGGGCGGATACGCAGTATTTT
TRBJ1-1 | TRBV7-8 | - | - | CASSPRLGAEAFF | TGTGCCAGCAGCCCCCGCCTGGGGGCTGAAGCTTTCTTT
TRBJ2-1 | TRBV7-2 | - | TRBD2 | CASSDDSGRSYNEQFF | TGTGCCAGCAGTGACGATAGCGGGCGCTCCTACAATGAGCAGTTCTTC
TRBJ2-2 | TRBV30 | - | - | CAWSAPGNRGTGELFF | TGTGCCTGGAGTGCTCCAGGGAATCGGGGCACCGGGGAGCTGTTTTTT
TRBJ2-2 | TRBV18 | - | - | CASSPWSAGGTNTGELFF | TGTGCCAGCTCACCTTGGTCGGCAGGGGGGACGAACACCGGGGAGCTGTTTTTT
TRBJ1-6 | TRBV27 | few | - | CASSSHNSPLHF | TGTGCCAGCAGTTCGCACAATTCACCCCTCCACTTT
TRBJ1-1 | TRBV2 | - | TRBD1 | CASSEQGGYTEAFF | TGTGCCAGCAGTGAGCAGGGGGGGTACACTGAAGCTTTCTTT
TRBJ1-2 | TRBV19 | - | TRBD1 | CASSSYRGQDGYTF | TGTGCCAGTAGTTCCTACAGGGGGCAGGATGGCTACACCTTC
TRBJ2-5 | TRBV5-1 | - | - | CASSLIGGLGQETQYF | TGCGCCAGCAGCTTGATCGGGGGACTCGGGCAAGAGACCCAGTACTTC
TRBJ1-5 | TRBV5-1 | - | TRBD1 | CASALKTGGEQPQHF | TGCGCCAGCGCCCTAAAGACAGGGGGAGAACAGCCCCAGCATTTT
TRBJ2-3 | TRBV2 | - | TRBD1 | CASRQPGQGPYTQYF | TGTGCCAGCAGACAACCGGGACAGGGCCCCTATACGCAGTATTTT